This T cell receptor (beta chain) was recovered during a study of Ad26.COV2.S vaccination and SARS-CoV-2 variants. Study details: Recipients of Ad26.COV2.S got it intramuscularly, once or twice 56 days apart. Points from the study as a whole: Researchers cautioned that TCR breadth and depth analyses may have underestimated total T cell responses. Substantial response breadth was reportedly seen for spike-specific CD8+ and CD4+ T cells after vaccination. Placebo recipients showed lower spike-specific TCR breadth than vaccinees.

The treatment is: over 15 received Ad26.COV2.S at low or high dose, single or two shots; about five received placebo; per-sample allocation not given. Repertoires come from day 63 after the first vaccine or placebo injection. As regards this clone: Its antigen remains unidentified.

CDR3 length: 14 residues. V lost 6 bases, J lost 8 bases, and 9 bases stayed unmatched. Germline CDR1 SGHNT, CDR2 YYREEE (reference sequence). Clones were sequenced by immunoSEQ multiplex PCR, and TCRdb holds only the in-frame ones, with some missing. Of hundreds of thousands of clones in the sample, 80% to 90% are singletons; the top ten hold 1.5%. The chain links TRBV5-4 to TRBJ2-1; 9 nucleotides agree with TRBD1. The clonotype was recovered from a person aged 18-60 years who received the Ad26.COV2.S COVID-19 vaccine or a placebo. Source: peripheral blood, taken in a trial of Ad26.COV2.S vaccine versus placebo. DNA of the CDR3: TGTGCCAGCACCCCGGGACAGGGATTGTATGAGCAGTTCTTC. Translating it yields CASTPGQGLYEQFF.